The 6 T cell receptor beta chains presented below share a single source sample, sequenced in a study of OX40 agonist ivuxolimab in advanced cancers. Clones were sequenced by immunoSEQ multiplex PCR, and TCRdb holds only the in-frame ones, with some missing. The profile shows 77,000 or so clones, 75% to 90% of them singletons. Sequencing was performed on CD4+ or CD8+ T cells sorted from blood, taken in a trial of the OX40 agonist ivuxolimab. The receptors here all came from an adult with an advanced solid tumor such as melanoma, head and neck, liver or kidney cancer.

The V gene is TRBV29-1, the J gene TRBJ2-2; 7 bases fit TRBD1. Per germline, CDR1 SQVTM and CDR2 ANQGSEA. V shed 3 bases and J 1 base; nucleotides not matched to a gene: 5. This CDR3 spans 15 amino acids. CDR3 amino acids: CSVDPTGLNTGELFF. The DNA of the CDR3 is TGCAGCGTTGACCCGACAGGGCTGAACACCGGGGAGCTGTTTTTT.

As to this clone: Other DNA sequences in this specimen translate into the identical CDR3. The chain recombines TRBV20-1 with TRBJ1-2; tentatively, D is TRBD1 (6 bases). The CDR3 has 11 amino acids. V was trimmed by 6 bases and J by 4 bases, leaving 9 bases between them. CDR1 is DFQATT and CDR2 is SNEGSKA in the germline V gene (reference sequence). The DNA of the CDR3 is TGCAGTGCCAGGACAGCCTATGGCTACACCTTC. It translates to CSARTAYGYTF.

This clone is a singleton in its sample. The J gene is TRBJ2-7, the V gene TRBV5-5; TRBD2 matches at 10 bases. The CDR3 has 18 residues. In germline, CDR1 is SGHKS, CDR2 YYEKEE (reference sequence). V dropped 2 bases and J dropped 2; count of bases not matched to a gene: 13. The CDR3 loop is CASSLYARLAGSTYEQYF. The CDR3 region has the DNA TGTGCCAGCAGCTTATACGCCAGACTAGCGGGTTCCACCTACGAGCAGTACTTC. The whole variable domain, remainder taken from reference TRBV5-5 and TRBJ2-7, is DAGVTQSPTHLIKTRGQQVTLRCSPISGHKSVSWYQQVLGQGPQFIFQYYEKEERGRGNFPDRFSARQFPNYSSELNVNALLLGDSALYLCASSLYARLAGSTYEQYFGPGTRLTVT.

The chain combines TRBV5-6 with TRBJ2-7; TRBD2 is a possible D gene (6 bases). The CDR3 loop spans 14 amino acids. Germline CDR1 reads SGHDT; CDR2 reads YYEEEE. Trimming removed 3 bases at V and 2 bases at J, with 12 bases between. CDR3 sequence reads: CASSYSGHAYEQYF. CDR3 nucleotide sequence: TGTGCCAGCAGCTATAGCGGACATGCCTACGAGCAGTACTTC.

This clone showed up just once. V is TRBV30 and J is TRBJ2-2, with a possible D match to TRBD1 (6 bases). This CDR3 has 15 residues. CDR1 is GTSNPN, CDR2 SVGIG, per germline (reference sequence). V was shortened by 0 bases and J by 3 bases, with 11 bases between the two germline ends. CDR3 nucleotide sequence: TGTGCCTGGAGTGTAATACAGGGCTACACCGGGGAGCTGTTTTTT. Translated: CAWSVIQGYTGELFF.

This chain links TRBV5-6 with TRBJ2-6, with D unclear. CDR1 SGHDT and CDR2 YYEEEE come from the germline V gene. V was cut by 4 bases and J by 0 bases, with 14 bases left in between. This CDR3 comprises 17 residues. CDR3 sequence: CASSNRATASGANVLTF. CDR3 DNA: TGTGCCAGCAGCAACCGGGCCACAGCCTCTGGGGCCAACGTCCTGACTTTC.